This passage covers 6 T cell receptor beta chains from one sample sequenced in a study of Graves' ophthalmopathy and Graves' hyperthyroidism. Amplified material comprised TCR beta CDR3 regions derived from RNA transcripts. RT-PCR with HTBI primers came first, then second-round multiplex PCR. TCRdb reprocessed the multiplex PCR reads with MiXCR, giving one entry per CDR3 protein. In the table there are around 340,000 distinct CDR3 sequences, roughly a sixth of which are singletons. The sequenced sample was peripheral blood. These receptors were collected from an adult man with Graves' ophthalmopathy.

The chain has TRBV19 and TRBJ2-5; unclear D gene. The CDR3 contains 13 residues. Germline assignment: CDR1 LNHDA and CDR2 SQIVND (reference sequence). The V end was cut by 3 bases, the J end by 5 bases, with 10 bases between. CDR3 protein: CASSISSWETQYF. The CDR3 DNA follows: TGTGCCAGTAGTATTAGTAGTTGGGAGACCCAGTACTTC.

This clonotype was picked up a small number of times. A much bigger clone sits one base away, suggesting this may be a read error. In DNA form, the CDR3 reads TGTGCCATCAGCTTGGGCCGACGGACTAACAATCAGCCCCAGCATTTT. Translating gives CAISLGRRTNNQPQHF. The V and J genes are TRBV11-2 and TRBJ1-5; D gene ambiguous. This CDR3 spans 16 amino acids. CDR1 and CDR2 (germline): SGHAT, FQNNGV.

The chain is built from TRBV28 and TRBJ2-7; possibly TRBD1 for D (6 bases). CDR1 is MDHEN and CDR2 is SYDVKM in the germline V gene. Trimming removed 3 bases from V and 4 bases from J, with 19 bases in between. This CDR3 is built from 16 residues. The CDR3 DNA reads as TGTGCCAGCAGTTTTGGGACAATGGCAATCACGTACGAGCAGTACTTC. Amino acid sequence: CASSFGTMAITYEQYF.

This clonotype was detected many times. The rearrangement uses TRBV7-6 and TRBJ1-3; tentative D call: TRBD1 (5 bases). This CDR3 is 14 amino acids long. V gave up 5 bases and J gave up 0 bases, with 8 bases separating them. Germline V CDR1 and CDR2: SGHVS, FNYEAQ. As DNA, the CDR3 is TGTGCCAGCAGCATCGGGGGCTCTGGAAACACCATATATTTT. This translates into CASSIGGSGNTIYF.

The chain has TRBV2 and TRBJ1-3; 8 bases fit TRBD1. The ends lost 8 bases at V and 3 bases at J; junction bases unmatched: 6. Per germline, CDR1 SNHLY and CDR2 FYNNEI. This CDR3 spans 14 amino acids. The CDR3 is CASADRVDGNTIYF. CDR3 sequence (DNA): TGTGCCAGCGCGGACAGGGTGGATGGAAACACCATATATTTT. The whole variable domain, remainder taken from reference TRBV2 and TRBJ1-3, is EPEVTQTPSHQVTQMGQEVILRCVPISNHLYFYWYRQILGQKVEFLVSFYNNEISEKSEIFDDQFSVERPDGSNFTLKIRSTKLEDSAMYFCASADRVDGNTIYFGEGSWLTVV.

In the case of this clonotype: A much larger clone lies a single base off, so this may be a read error. V and J are TRBV27 and TRBJ2-7; D is perhaps TRBD2 (6 bases). The CDR3 is made up of 16 amino acids. CDR1 is MNHEY and CDR2 is SMNVEV in the germline V gene (reference sequence). CDR3 protein: CAISSPVGRGTYEQYF. In nucleotides, the CDR3 is TGTGCCATCAGTTCCCCTGTAGGGCGGGGCACCTACGAGCAGTACTTC.